The clone carrying this T cell receptor (beta chain) was counted once. Its antigen is unidentified. The data belong to a study of cytomegalovirus exposure and HLA in healthy donors. Primers for the PCR totalled 60 Vbeta and 13 Jbeta. Here immunoSEQ multiplex PCR was the method, and the copy in TCRdb shows in-frame clones only, minus some. The sample contains around 90,000 clones, roughly 86% of which appear only once. Study observations and caveats: In a later analysis, specific HLA alleles were associated with approximately 16,000 TCR beta sequences at a 0.05 false discovery rate.

Sequenced: PBMCs. The source is a man between 25 and 39 years old in good health and CMV-seropositive.

The CDR3 spells CASSPGTSGRGEQFF. DNA of the CDR3: TGTGCCAGCAGCCCGGGGACTAGCGGGAGGGGTGAGCAGTTCTTC. The chain combines TRBV9 with TRBJ2-1; TRBD2 matches at 16 bases. CDR3 length equals 15 residues. Trimming cost V 4 bases and J 9 bases; bases outside gene matches: 4. CDR1 and CDR2 (germline): SGDLS, YYNGEE.